The 23 T cell receptor beta chains below all came from one sample that was sequenced in a study of blood T cell repertoires in COVID-19. Produced via immunoSEQ multiplex PCR; TCRdb's table is partial and in-frame only. The table has over 250,000 clones, 90% seen once. The sample comprised PBMCs or T cells enriched from blood (not recorded which). These receptor sequences come from a man aged 55 to 69 who had recovered from COVID-19.

This clone was found once. The chain uses TRBV7-8 and TRBJ2-5, with unresolved D. Per the germline V gene, CDR1 is SGHVS and CDR2 is FQNEAQ. This CDR3 has 12 residues. Trimming pared 5 bases from V and 6 bases from J, leaving 10 bases between. The CDR3 loop is CASSPNAKTQYF. CDR3 DNA: TGTGCCAGCAGCCCGAACGCGAAGACCCAGTACTTC.

V is TRBV5-4 and J is TRBJ1-6; maybe TRBD1 (5 bases). V lost 0 bases, J lost 10 bases, and 11 bases lay in between. Germline V gives CDR1 SGHNT, CDR2 YYREEE (reference sequence). CDR3 length equals 14 residues. This CDR3 is CASSLEAGRSPLHF. As DNA, the CDR3 is TGTGCCAGCAGCTTGGAGGCAGGGCGATCACCCCTCCACTTT.

The chain employs TRBV6-5 and TRBJ1-4; possibly TRBD1 for D (6 bases). The germline gives CDR1 MNHEY, CDR2 SVGAGI. Between the trimmed V and J ends, which lost 5 bases and 5 bases, there was a span of 12 bases. The CDR3 covers 14 residues. The CDR3 loop is CASSPAGQNEKLFF. The CDR3 DNA is TGTGCCAGCAGTCCAGCAGGACAGAATGAAAAACTGTTTTTT.

V is TRBV6-5 and J is TRBJ2-3, with 10 bases identical to TRBD2. The V gene's germline CDR1 is MNHEY and CDR2 SVGAGI. There are 15 residues in the CDR3. The V gene end was trimmed by 10 bases and the J gene end by 2 bases; junction bases not matched to a gene: 9. The CDR3 loop reads CATLAGEHPTDTQYF. The CDR3 bases are TGTGCCACCCTAGCGGGAGAGCACCCCACAGATACGCAGTATTTT.

CDR3 amino acids: CASSLDYSYEQYF. The CDR3 DNA reads TGTGCCAGCAGCTTGGACTACTCCTACGAGCAGTACTTC. This chain links TRBV7-9 with TRBJ2-7, with TRBD2 as a possible D gene (6 bases). The CDR3 has 13 residues. Deletions cut 3 bases from V and 0 bases from J, with 6 bases between. Per the germline V gene, CDR1 is SEHNR and CDR2 is FQNEAQ (reference sequence). Using reference TRBV7-9 and TRBJ2-7 for the parts outside the CDR3, the full variable domain is DTGVSQNPRHKITKRGQNVTFRCDPISEHNRLYWYRQTLGQGPEFLTYFQNEAQLEKSRLLSDRFSAERPKGSFSTLEIQRTEQGDSAMYLCASSLDYSYEQYFGPGTRLTVT.

This clone was counted once. The chain joins TRBV19 to TRBJ1-5, with TRBD1 matching over 9 bases. V shed 6 bases, J shed 7 bases, and the junction held 7 bases outside the gene matches. The CDR3 consists of 14 residues. CDR1 and CDR2 from the germline V gene are LNHDA and SQIVND (reference sequence). The CDR3 region is CASRTDRGRQPQHF. The DNA of the CDR3 is TGTGCCAGTAGAACAGACAGGGGGAGACAGCCCCAGCATTTT. The full variable domain, in which reference TRBV19 and TRBJ1-5 provide the parts outside the CDR3, is DGGITQSPKYLFRKEGQNVTLSCEQNLNHDAMYWYRQDPGQGLRLIYYSQIVNDFQKGDIAEGYSVSREKKESFPLTVTSAQKNPTAFYLCASRTDRGRQPQHFGDGTRLSIL.

The rearrangement joins TRBV4-1 to TRBJ2-1; 7 bases align to TRBD2. Germline assignment: CDR1 MGHRA and CDR2 YSYEKL. The CDR3 loop spans 16 amino acids. With 2 bases clipped from V and 4 bases from J, the junction kept 8 bases outside the gene matches. As DNA, the CDR3 is TGCGCCAGCAGCCAACCCGGGAGGACGACTTACAATGAGCAGTTCTTC. The encoded protein is CASSQPGRTTYNEQFF.

The V and J genes are TRBV3-1 (or the pseudogene TRBV3-2) and TRBJ2-2, with D unclear. This CDR3 region has 15 residues. CDR1 is LGHDT and CDR2 is YNNKEL in the germline V gene (reference sequence). V was clipped by 3 bases and J by 0 bases, with 8 bases between them. CDR3: CASSHWQANTGELFF. The CDR3 region has the DNA TGTGCCAGCAGCCATTGGCAGGCGAACACCGGGGAGCTGTTTTTT.

The chain employs TRBV9 and TRBJ2-3; TRBD2 might be the D (5 bases). This CDR3 has 12 amino acids. CDR1 is SGDLS, CDR2 YYNGEE, per germline. V lost 3 bases, J lost 4 bases, and 6 bases lay in between. In DNA form, the CDR3 reads TGTGCCAGCAGCGGAGGGTCAGATACGCAGTATTTT. It is translated as CASSGGSDTQYF.

The chain uses TRBV30 and TRBJ1-5; D is unclear. Trimming stripped 0 bases from V and 1 base from J, with 10 bases between. Looked up from germline, CDR1 is GTSNPN and CDR2 is SVGIG (reference sequence). This CDR3 has 15 amino acids. For the CDR3, the DNA is TGTGCCTGGAGTGTAGGAGGGCCGAGCAATCAGCCCCAGCATTTT. This codes for CAWSVGGPSNQPQHF.

The V gene is TRBV2, the J gene TRBJ1-4; possible D gene TRBD1, 5 bases. The CDR3 totals 15 residues. Trimming took 6 bases from V and 0 from J, leaving 11 bases between them. The V gene's germline CDR1 is SNHLY and CDR2 FYNNEI. The CDR3 loop reads CASSKQETTNEKLFF. The CDR3 nucleotides read TGTGCCAGCAGCAAACAGGAAACAACTAATGAAAAACTGTTTTTT.

The V and J genes are TRBV18 and TRBJ2-7; D is unclear. CDR3 length: 13 amino acids. Trimming shortened V by 2 bases and J by 3 bases, and 8 bases separated the two germline ends. Germline V gene data show CDR1 as KGHSH and CDR2 as LQKENI. This CDR3 is CASSPSRNYEQYF. For the CDR3, the DNA is TGTGCCAGCTCACCATCGCGGAACTACGAGCAGTACTTC. Based on the CDR3 plus reference TRBV18 and TRBJ2-7, the full variable domain is NAGVMQNPRHLVRRRGQEARLRCSPMKGHSHVYWYRQLPEEGLKFMVYLQKENIIDESGMPKERFSAEFPKEGPSILRIQQVVRGDSAAYFCASSPSRNYEQYFGPGTRLTVT.

The chain links TRBV19 to TRBJ2-1; 8 nucleotides align to TRBD2. The CDR3 covers 13 residues. The ends lost 5 bases at V and 7 bases at J; junction bases unmatched: 4. CDR1 and CDR2 (germline): LNHDA, SQIVND (reference sequence). The CDR3 nucleotides read TGTGCCAGTAGTTCCACGGGAGGGAATGAGCAGTTCTTC. Protein product: CASSSTGGNEQFF. Together with reference TRBV19 and TRBJ2-1, the CDR3 gives the full variable domain: DGGITQSPKYLFRKEGQNVTLSCEQNLNHDAMYWYRQDPGQGLRLIYYSQIVNDFQKGDIAEGYSVSREKKESFPLTVTSAQKNPTAFYLCASSSTGGNEQFFGPGTRLTVL.

The CDR3 DNA follows: TGTGCCAGCAGCGGACTTAATAATTCACCCCTCCACTTT. Its translation is CASSGLNNSPLHF. The chain uses TRBV5-6 and TRBJ1-6; D ambiguous. The CDR3 consists of 13 residues. Germline CDR1 is SGHDT and CDR2 is YYEEEE. Trimming took 4 bases from V and 5 from J, leaving 7 bases between them.

This chain uses TRBV2 with TRBJ1-1, with D possibly matching TRBD1 (6 bases). The CDR3 loop spans 14 amino acids. Germline V gives CDR1 SNHLY, CDR2 FYNNEI. Trimming stripped 7 bases from V and 1 base from J, with 13 bases between. DNA for the CDR3: TGTGCCAGCAACTGGGGACATGCGAACACTGAAGCTTTCTTT. It specifies CASNWGHANTEAFF. The full variable domain, rest sourced from reference TRBV2 and TRBJ1-1, is EPEVTQTPSHQVTQMGQEVILRCVPISNHLYFYWYRQILGQKVEFLVSFYNNEISEKSEIFDDQFSVERPDGSNFTLKIRSTKLEDSAMYFCASNWGHANTEAFFGQGTRLTVV.

The chain uses TRBV6-2 or TRBV6-3 and TRBJ1-1; D is unclear. V lost 5 bases and J lost 7, with 14 bases in between. CDR3 length equals 13 residues. Per germline, CDR1 MNHEY and CDR2 SVGEGT. CDR3 in amino acids: CASSAPARFEAFF. The CDR3 region has the DNA TGTGCCAGCAGTGCGCCGGCCAGGTTTGAAGCTTTCTTT.

The V call is TRBV19, the J call TRBJ2-7; the D gene is possibly TRBD2 (6 bases). Germline V CDR1 and CDR2: LNHDA, SQIVND (reference sequence). The CDR3 is made up of 12 amino acids. Trimming stripped 5 bases from V and 5 bases from J, with 10 bases between. The CDR3 bases are TGTGCCAGTAGTGGAGGGTACCACGAGCAGTACTTC. Translating gives CASSGGYHEQYF.

The chain uses TRBV25-1 and TRBJ2-2; 7 bases align to TRBD1. Germline CDR1 MGHDK, CDR2 SYGVNS. The CDR3 loop spans 15 amino acids. The ends lost 4 bases at V and 5 bases at J; junction bases unmatched: 7. CDR3 nucleotides: TGTGCCAGCAGTGCGACAGGGAGCGGAACCGGGGAGCTGTTTTTT. As protein: CASSATGSGTGELFF.

The table lists this clone with a count of one. The rearrangement links TRBV20-1 to TRBJ1-1; 7 bases map to TRBD1. After removal of 7 bases from V and 4 bases from J, the junction contained 3 bases not matched to a gene. This CDR3 is 11 amino acids long. From germline, CDR1 is DFQATT and CDR2 SNEGSKA (reference sequence). This chain's CDR3 is CSVTGPTEAFF. CDR3 bases: TGCAGTGTGACAGGGCCCACTGAAGCTTTCTTT.

This chain joins TRBV7-9 and TRBJ1-2, with D hard to call. CDR3 length equals 18 residues. CDR1 SEHNR and CDR2 FQNEAQ come from the germline V gene (reference sequence). The V end was cut by 7 bases, the J end by 5 bases, with 29 bases between. CDR3 bases: TGTGCCAGCAACCTGGCGAAGGGCAAAACGTCTAGCTATTATGGCTACACCTTC. Translation: CASNLAKGKTSSYYGYTF. The full variable domain, in which reference TRBV7-9 and TRBJ1-2 provide the parts outside the CDR3, is DTGVSQNPRHKITKRGQNVTFRCDPISEHNRLYWYRQTLGQGPEFLTYFQNEAQLEKSRLLSDRFSAERPKGSFSTLEIQRTEQGDSAMYLCASNLAKGKTSSYYGYTFGSGTRLTVV.

The chain links TRBV28 to TRBJ1-1; D is perhaps TRBD1 (6 bases). This CDR3 contains 15 residues. Germline values: CDR1 MDHEN, CDR2 SYDVKM. Between the trimmed V and J ends, which lost 7 bases and 7 bases, there was a span of 22 bases. For the CDR3, the DNA is TGTGCCAGCATTGACCCTCTTGGCAGGGGAATTGAAGCTTTCTTT. Encoded protein: CASIDPLGRGIEAFF.

This clone was recorded only once. The chain recombines TRBV5-6 with TRBJ2-7; 10 bases are a match to TRBD1. J gave up 6 bases and V 0 bases, and 9 bases lay outside the gene matches. Germline lookup yields CDR1 SGHDT and CDR2 YYEEEE. The CDR3 length is 16 residues. The CDR3 is CASSLVLGQGNPEQYF. For the CDR3, the DNA is TGTGCCAGCAGCTTGGTTTTGGGACAGGGGAACCCCGAGCAGTACTTC.

This chain uses TRBV10-3 with TRBJ2-2; TRBD2 matches 9 bases. The CDR3 totals 15 residues. After removal of 2 bases from V and 5 bases from J, the junction contained 3 bases not matched to a gene. Germline-derived CDR1 and CDR2 are ENHRY and SYGVKD. CDR3 bases: TGTGCCATCAGTGAGGCCGCGGGAGGGACCGGGGAGCTGTTTTTT. Amino acid sequence: CAISEAAGGTGELFF.